This TCR beta chain appears in the sequencing data of a study of post-analysis software for immune sequencing data. Study background: The courses of disease that were included comprised relapsing-remitting, secondary progressive and progressive-relapsing multiple sclerosis.

The authors incorporated unique molecular identifiers into the TCR beta cDNA libraries. TCRdb itself ran the PCR reads through MiXCR, one entry per CDR3 protein. The sample records approximately 350,000 distinct CDR3 sequences, less than 40% being singletons. Findings of the study overall: Relative to controls, patients with multiple sclerosis showed significantly lower normalized Chao1 diversity. Compared with controls, patients had more of about 5 TRBV segments, including TRBV5-6, TRBV5-1 and TRBV20-1. Strong co-clustering by F measure was evident for samples that had been prepared in the same batch.

Concerning this clonotype: Its antigen is not known.

V lost 1 base to trimming and J lost 3 bases; unmatched junction nucleotides: 2. This CDR3 is built from 16 residues. Germline V lookup: CDR1 MNHEY, CDR2 SVGAGI. This clonotype originated in a girl between 10 and 17 years old with multiple sclerosis. The chain combines TRBV6-5 with TRBJ2-1, with 11 bases that match TRBD2. The sequenced sample was blood. CDR3 loop: CASSYFSGGVYNEQFF. The CDR3 nucleotides are TGTGCCAGCAGTTACTTTAGCGGGGGGGTCTACAATGAGCAGTTCTTC.